The next 16 T cell receptor beta chains were all read from a single sample in a study of blood T cell repertoires in COVID-19. Repertoires were generated with immunoSEQ multiplex PCR, while TCRdb's copy carries only in-frame clones and drops some. The table records roughly 210,000 clones, about 88% of them present only once. Sample: peripheral blood. The source is a man between 65 and 85 years old with acute or convalescent COVID-19.

This clone has just a few counts. The chain employs TRBV7-3 and TRBJ2-1; D perhaps matches TRBD2 (6 bases). The ends were cut back, 3 bases at V and 0 bases at J, with 9 bases in the middle. The CDR3 is made up of 15 amino acids. From germline, CDR1 is SGHTA and CDR2 FQGTGA. CDR3 DNA sequence: TGTGCCAGCAGCTTGGGGGGAATCTCCTACAATGAGCAGTTCTTC. Its protein is CASSLGGISYNEQFF.

This chain joins TRBV28 and TRBJ2-7; D perhaps matches TRBD2 (6 bases). V was cut by 7 bases and J by 1 base, with 11 bases left in between. CDR1 is MDHEN, CDR2 SYDVKM, per germline. The CDR3 is made up of 13 amino acids. In nucleotides, the CDR3 is TGTGCCAGCACCTCGGCGGGGTCCTACGAGCAGTACTTC. It codes for CASTSAGSYEQYF.

This chain uses TRBV28 with TRBJ1-1, with TRBD1 matching 12 bases. The CDR3 covers 14 residues. CDR1 and CDR2 (germline): MDHEN, SYDVKM. V was clipped by 6 bases and J by 8 bases; unmatched bases: 7. Here the CDR3 reads CASRTGTGGSEAFF. The CDR3 DNA is TGTGCCAGCAGGACCGGGACAGGGGGCTCGGAAGCTTTCTTT. Combining the CDR3 with reference TRBV28 and TRBJ1-1 gives the whole variable domain DVKVTQSSRYLVKRTGEKVFLECVQDMDHENMFWYRQDPGLGLRLIYFSYDVKMKEKGDIPEGYSVSREKKERFSLILESASTNQTSMYLCASRTGTGGSEAFFGQGTRLTVV.

The chain couples TRBV2 to TRBJ2-3; tentative D call: TRBD1 (6 bases). The germline CDR1 and CDR2 sequences are SNHLY and FYNNEI. CDR3 size: 14 residues. V shed 5 bases and J shed 2 bases, with 11 bases lying between them. The CDR3 protein is CASSPGAITDTQYF. In nucleotides, the CDR3 is TGTGCCAGCAGTCCAGGGGCGATCACAGATACGCAGTATTTT.

V usage is TRBV18 and J usage is TRBJ2-1; 10 bases align to TRBD1. The CDR3 length is 15 residues. Looked up from germline, CDR1 is KGHSH and CDR2 is LQKENI. V was clipped by 3 bases and J by 6 bases; unmatched bases: 5. CDR3 sequence (DNA): TGTGCCAGCTCACCTGGACAGGGGGTTTTCAATGAGCAGTTCTTC. It encodes CASSPGQGVFNEQFF.

V is TRBV4-1 and J is TRBJ1-1; the D gene is possibly TRBD1 (6 bases). Trimming left V 5 bases short and J 5 bases short, with 15 bases between. The germline gives CDR1 MGHRA, CDR2 YSYEKL. This CDR3 comprises 14 residues. Written as DNA, the CDR3 is TGCGCCAGCAGCGTAACCGGGACAACGACTGAAGCTTTCTTT. The encoded protein is CASSVTGTTTEAFF.

This sequence joins TRBV12-5 and TRBJ2-5; possible D gene TRBD2, 6 bases. Between the trimmed V and J ends, which lost 2 bases and 11 bases, there was a span of 12 bases. Germline V gene lookup returns CDR1 LGHNT and CDR2 FRNRAP. The CDR3 runs to 12 residues. CDR3 nucleotides: TGTGCTAGTGGTTTGCCACCGGGAGAACAGTACTTC. Protein sequence: CASGLPPGEQYF.

The chain has TRBV30 and TRBJ1-2; no firm D call. This CDR3 region has 13 residues. Germline CDR1 reads GTSNPN; CDR2 reads SVGIG (reference sequence). The V and J ends lost 0 bases and 2 bases respectively, with 7 bases between them. The CDR3 nucleotides are TGTGCCTGGAGTGTGAACAGAAACTATGGCTACACCTTC. It encodes CAWSVNRNYGYTF.

The chain employs TRBV5-1 and TRBJ2-3, with 7 bases that match TRBD2. Germline CDR1 and CDR2: SGHRS and YFSETQ. J gave up 6 bases and V 0 bases, and 7 bases lay outside the gene matches. The CDR3 consists of 15 residues. The CDR3 sequence is CASSLDVGGPDTQYF. CDR3 DNA sequence: TGCGCCAGCAGCTTGGACGTGGGAGGGCCGGATACGCAGTATTTT.

The V gene is TRBV15, the J gene TRBJ1-2; D uncertain. V lost 3 bases and J 2 bases, leaving 22 bases between the germline ends. The CDR3 consists of 18 residues. Germline lookup yields CDR1 LNHNV and CDR2 YYDKDF (reference sequence). The CDR3 region has the DNA TGTGCCACCAGCAGCGGGGAAGGGCAGGCCCACTTGAACTATGGCTACACCTTC. Translated: CATSSGEGQAHLNYGYTF.

The gene calls are TRBV10-3 and TRBJ1-2, with D maybe TRBD1 (5 bases). Germline V lookup: CDR1 ENHRY, CDR2 SYGVKD. V dropped 3 bases and J dropped 5 bases, with 16 bases sitting between them. The CDR3 sequence is 15 residues long. CDR3 nucleotide sequence: TGTGCCATCAGTGATAACAGCGGGGGATTTTATGGCTACACCTTC. Translation gives CAISDNSGGFYGYTF.

This chain uses TRBV6-5 with TRBJ2-7, with a tentative D call TRBD1 (8 bases). The germline gives CDR1 MNHEY, CDR2 SVGAGI. Trimming stripped 5 bases from V and 4 bases from J, with 12 bases between. The CDR3 extends over 13 amino acids. The CDR3 here is CASSTGGGYEQYF. CDR3 nucleotide sequence: TGTGCCAGCAGTACAGGGGGGGGATACGAGCAGTACTTC.

The rearrangement uses TRBV5-4 and TRBJ2-6, with D possibly matching TRBD2 (6 bases). Trimming pared 6 bases from V and 1 base from J, leaving 8 bases between. From germline, CDR1 is SGHNT and CDR2 YYREEE (reference sequence). This CDR3 spans 14 amino acids. The CDR3 is CASTGVSGANVLTF. The CDR3 DNA is TGTGCCAGCACGGGGGTATCTGGGGCCAACGTCCTGACTTTC.

V and J are TRBV2 and TRBJ2-7; 7 bases are shared with TRBD2. The V segment lost 8 bases and the J segment 1 base; nucleotides outside the gene matches: 5. Germline-derived CDR1 and CDR2 are SNHLY and FYNNEI. This CDR3 is built from 13 residues. CDR3 sequence: CASGASGSYEQYF. As DNA, the CDR3 is TGTGCCAGCGGGGCTAGCGGTTCCTACGAGCAGTACTTC.

The chain uses TRBV6-5 and TRBJ1-1; perhaps TRBD1 as D (6 bases). Between the trimmed V and J ends, which lost 5 bases and 5 bases, there was a span of 9 bases. CDR1 is MNHEY, CDR2 SVGAGI, per germline. The CDR3 is 12 residues long. The CDR3 nucleotides are TGTGCCAGCAGTCCCACAGGGACTGAAGCTTTCTTT. This gives the protein CASSPTGTEAFF.

J is TRBJ2-1 and V is TRBV5-4; TRBD1 matches at 8 bases. V was clipped by 4 bases and J by 0 bases; unmatched bases: 3. The CDR3 runs 15 residues. Germline values: CDR1 SGHNT, CDR2 YYREEE (reference sequence). The CDR3 loop reads CASSPGGISYNEQFF. The CDR3 bases are TGTGCCAGCAGCCCAGGGGGCATCTCCTACAATGAGCAGTTCTTC.